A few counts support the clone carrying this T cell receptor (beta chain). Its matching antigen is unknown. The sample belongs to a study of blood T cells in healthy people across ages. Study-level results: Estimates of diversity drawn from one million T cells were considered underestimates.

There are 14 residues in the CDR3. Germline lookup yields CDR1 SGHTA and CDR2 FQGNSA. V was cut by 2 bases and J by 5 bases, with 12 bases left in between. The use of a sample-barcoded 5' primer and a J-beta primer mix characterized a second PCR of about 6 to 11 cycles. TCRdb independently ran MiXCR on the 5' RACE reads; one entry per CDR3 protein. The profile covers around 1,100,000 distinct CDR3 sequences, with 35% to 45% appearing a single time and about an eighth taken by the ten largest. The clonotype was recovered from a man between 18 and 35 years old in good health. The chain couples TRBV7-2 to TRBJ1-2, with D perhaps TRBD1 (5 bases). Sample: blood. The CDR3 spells CASSLLEGRYGYTF. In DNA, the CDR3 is TGTGCCAGCAGCTTACTTGAGGGGAGATATGGCTACACCTTC.